Listed here are 13 T cell receptor beta chains from one sample, sequenced in a study of CD8 T cells in ankylosing spondylitis. TCRdb recomputed calls from the 5' RACE reads with MiXCR, one row per CDR3 protein. The table has roughly 250,000 distinct CDR3 sequences, less than 10% seen once; the top ten hold 6.8%. Material: blood, either unsorted or a sorted T cell fraction (not recorded which). These receptors all stem from a male donor with ankylosing spondylitis or in good health (not recorded which).

This clonotype was detected many times. The gene calls are TRBV6-2 or TRBV6-3 and TRBJ1-2; 7 bases line up with TRBD1. Germline V gives CDR1 MNHEY, CDR2 SVGEGT. The V gene end was trimmed by 6 bases and the J gene end by 8 bases; junction bases not matched to a gene: 6. The CDR3 is 12 residues long. This CDR3 reads CASRTGETGYTF. In DNA form, the CDR3 reads TGTGCCAGCAGAACAGGGGAAACCGGCTACACCTTC.

This clonotype appeared a few times. The CDR3 coding sequence is TGCAGTGCTAGAGATCGGGGGCAGCTAGCGGCCCACGGGGATGAGCAGTTCTTC. Protein product: CSARDRGQLAAHGDEQFF. J is TRBJ2-1 and V is TRBV20-1; tentative D call: TRBD2 (7 bases). Germline loops: CDR1 DFQATT, CDR2 SNEGSKA (reference sequence). The V end was cut by 0 bases, the J end by 8 bases, with 26 bases between. This CDR3 has 18 residues.

This clonotype appeared many times. The CDR3 DNA follows: TGCAGTGCTAGAGATCCAAACGGGGGGGGAGATACGCAGTATTTT. Its protein product is CSARDPNGGGDTQYF. V is TRBV20-1 and J is TRBJ2-3; 8 bases match TRBD2. Trimming cost V 0 bases and J 5 bases; bases outside gene matches: 7. CDR1 and CDR2 from the germline V gene are DFQATT and SNEGSKA (reference sequence). This CDR3 region has 15 residues.

This clonotype has a handful of counts. CDR3 region: CASSAGGGLTDTQYF. The CDR3 nucleotides are TGTGCCAGCTCAGCCGGTGGGGGCCTCACAGATACGCAGTATTTT. This chain joins TRBV18 and TRBJ2-3; maybe TRBD1 (6 bases). CDR3 size: 15 residues. Germline assignment: CDR1 KGHSH and CDR2 LQKENI. V dropped 5 bases and J dropped 2 bases, with 14 bases sitting between them.

This clonotype was seen ten or more times. The gene calls are TRBV12-3 or TRBV12-4 and TRBJ1-5; D unclear. V gave up 9 bases and J gave up 4 bases, with 16 bases separating them. The CDR3 has 14 residues. In DNA form, the CDR3 reads TGTGCCAGTAGGTTGGGCTCCCTTAATCAGCCCCAGCATTTT. It encodes CASRLGSLNQPQHF.

This clonotype was seen ten or more times. The chain is built from TRBV27 and TRBJ1-5; D is perhaps TRBD1 (6 bases). The germline V gene encodes CDR1 MNHEY and CDR2 SMNVEV (reference sequence). Trimming removed 4 bases at V and 0 bases at J, with 13 bases between. The CDR3 loop spans 16 amino acids. CDR3 in amino acids: CASSSRGAYSNQPQHF. The CDR3 DNA follows: TGTGCCAGCAGTTCCCGGGGGGCTTATAGCAATCAGCCCCAGCATTTT.

About this clonotype: Germline is not matched at one junction end, which may reflect a read error. The chain combines TRBV20-1 with TRBJ2-1, with a tentative D call TRBD2 (6 bases). Germline V gives CDR1 DFQATT, CDR2 SNEGSKA (reference sequence). The CDR3 is 17 amino acids. The CDR3 region is CCARSGGTEGSYNEQFF. The CDR3 DNA is TGCTGTGCTAGATCAGGAGGGACGGAAGGCTCCTACAATGAGCAGTTCTTC.

Many counts were recorded for this clonotype. This chain joins TRBV20-1 and TRBJ1-1; TRBD1 matches at 8 bases. This CDR3 comprises 14 residues. Germline V gene data show CDR1 as DFQATT and CDR2 as SNEGSKA (reference sequence). V was pared by 6 bases and J by 5 bases, with 11 bases of the junction left unmatched. CDR3: CSAPYQGARTEAFF. The DNA for the CDR3 is TGCAGTGCCCCCTATCAGGGGGCGAGGACTGAAGCTTTCTTT.

Many counts were recorded for this clonotype. The genes are TRBV10-2 and TRBJ2-7; no reliable D call. CDR1 is WSHSY, CDR2 SAAADI, per germline. This CDR3 has 15 residues. V lost 2 bases and J lost 2, with 13 bases in between. CDR3: CASSEGLEEAYEQYF. DNA for the CDR3: TGCGCCAGCAGTGAGGGGTTAGAAGAGGCCTACGAGCAGTACTTC.

Ten or more counts support this clonotype. The chain recombines TRBV3-1 with TRBJ1-2; 10 nucleotides line up with TRBD1. There are 13 residues in the CDR3. J lost 6 bases, V lost 4 bases, and 2 bases had no gene match. Germline CDR1 is LGHDT and CDR2 is YNNKEL (reference sequence). The CDR3 loop reads CASSPGTGDGYTF. Written as DNA, the CDR3 is TGTGCCAGCAGCCCCGGGACAGGGGATGGCTACACCTTC.

This clonotype occurred a few times. The chain employs TRBV20-1 and TRBJ2-1, with TRBD2 matching over 10 bases. Germline loops: CDR1 DFQATT, CDR2 SNEGSKA (reference sequence). V was pared by 6 bases and J by 8 bases, with 10 bases of the junction left unmatched. The CDR3 covers 14 residues. CDR3 bases: TGCAGTGCGGTGGCTAGCGGGAGTTTGGATGAGCAGTTCTTC. Amino acids: CSAVASGSLDEQFF.

This clonotype was observed a few times. The J gene is TRBJ2-1, the V gene TRBV5-1, with 7 bases identical to TRBD1. The CDR3 is 13 residues long. Germline V gives CDR1 SGHRS, CDR2 YFSETQ. The trim removed 4 bases at V and 5 bases at J, leaving 3 bases unmatched. The CDR3 DNA follows: TGCGCCAGCAGCCGTACAGGGGACAATGAGCAGTTCTTC. It is translated as CASSRTGDNEQFF.

This clonotype was counted ten times or more. The CDR3 sequence is CASRRFPLGGNEQFF. The CDR3 region has the DNA TGTGCCAGCAGACGATTCCCGCTGGGAGGCAATGAGCAGTTCTTC. The chain is built from TRBV6-2 or TRBV6-3 and TRBJ2-1, with a weak D call TRBD2 (6 bases). V lost 6 bases, J lost 6 bases, and 18 bases lay in between. The CDR3 extends over 15 amino acids. CDR1 is MNHEY and CDR2 is SVGEGT in the germline V gene.